Listed below are T cell receptor beta chains from one sample, sequenced in a study of Ad26.COV2.S vaccination and SARS-CoV-2 variants. Produced via immunoSEQ multiplex PCR; TCRdb's table is partial and in-frame only. Here the sample spans roughly 300,000 clones, 80% to 90% being singletons. Sequenced material: peripheral blood, taken in a trial of Ad26.COV2.S vaccine versus placebo. The receptors were sampled from a person between 18 and 65 years old who received the Ad26.COV2.S COVID-19 vaccine or a placebo. Both conserved end residues are part of each CDR3. D genes are given only for firm matches. Part of the rows lack a size; the others show once, few, many or a class for expanded clones.

V: TRBV14
J: TRBJ2-7
size: .
D: TRBD1
DNA: TGTGCCAGCAGCCAAGATCGACAGGGCCCGTCTTACGAGCAGTACTTC
CDR3: CASSQDRQGPSYEQYF

V: TRBV7-2
J: TRBJ1-6
size: .
D: TRBD1
DNA: TGTGCCAGCAGCTTACAGGGGGTAAATTCACCCCTCCACTTT
CDR3: CASSLQGVNSPLHF

V: TRBV14
J: TRBJ1-2
size: .
D: .
DNA: TGTGCCAGCAGCCACGGAGGGGGTATTGGCTACACCTTC
CDR3: CASSHGGGIGYTF

V: TRBV19
J: TRBJ1-3
size: .
D: .
DNA: TGTGCCAGTAGTGCAGGGTCGACCTCTGGAAACACCATATATTTT
CDR3: CASSAGSTSGNTIYF

V: TRBV29-1
J: TRBJ1-4
size: .
D: .
DNA: TGCAGCGGTGGAAAACTGTTTTTT
CDR3: CSGGKLFF

V: TRBV28
J: TRBJ1-2
size: few
D: .
DNA: TGTGCCAGCAGCCCAGACAGTTTAGTCTATGGCTACACCTTC
CDR3: CASSPDSLVYGYTF

V: TRBV7-9
J: TRBJ1-2
size: .
D: .
DNA: TGTGCCAGCAGCTCAACCTTGGGGTATGGCTACACCTTC
CDR3: CASSSTLGYGYTF

V: TRBV11-3
J: TRBJ2-2
size: .
D: TRBD1
DNA: TGTGCCAGCAGACCTGGACAGGGTACCGGGGAGCTGTTTTTT
CDR3: CASRPGQGTGELFF

V: TRBV15
J: TRBJ2-1
size: .
D: .
DNA: TGTGCCACCAGGATGCGGGGGCCCTACAATGAGCAGTTCTTC
CDR3: CATRMRGPYNEQFF

V: TRBV23-1
J: TRBJ2-7
size: .
D: TRBD2
DNA: TGCGCCAGCAGTCGGGGGAGCGGGAGGGCCTTCTACGAGCAGTACTTC
CDR3: CASSRGSGRAFYEQYF

V: TRBV4-3
J: TRBJ1-2
size: .
D: .
DNA: TGCGCCAGCAGCCAATCCCCCGGGGCGGGGGCCTATGGCTACACCTTC
CDR3: CASSQSPGAGAYGYTF

V: TRBV6-6
J: TRBJ2-2
size: .
D: TRBD1
DNA: TGTGCCAGCAGTACAACAGGGGTCGGCACCGGGGAGCTGTTTTTT
CDR3: CASSTTGVGTGELFF

V: TRBV12-3/TRBV12-4
J: TRBJ2-1
size: .
D: .
DNA: TGTGCCAGCTCCTTGGGGGTATACAATGAGCAGTTCTTC
CDR3: CASSLGVYNEQFF

V: TRBV4-1
J: TRBJ2-7
size: .
D: .
DNA: TGCGCCAGCAGCGCCCGGGATAACTACGAGCAGTACTTC
CDR3: CASSARDNYEQYF

V: TRBV10-3
J: TRBJ1-5
size: .
D: .
DNA: TGTGCCATCAGCGCTGATCCGGGACAAGATGATCAGCCCCAGCATTTT
CDR3: CAISADPGQDDQPQHF

V: TRBV28
J: TRBJ2-7
size: .
D: TRBD1
DNA: TGTGCCAGCAGCCGACAGGGCCCTGACTACGAGCAGTACTTC
CDR3: CASSRQGPDYEQYF

V: TRBV11-2
J: TRBJ2-3
size: .
D: .
DNA: TGTGCCAGCAGCTCCGAGGGAGGTACGCAGTATTTT
CDR3: CASSSEGGTQYF

V: TRBV6-2/TRBV6-3
J: TRBJ1-2
size: few
D: .
DNA: TGTGCCAGCAGTCGAGGTGCTAACTATGGCTACACCTTC
CDR3: CASSRGANYGYTF

V: TRBV28
J: TRBJ1-1
size: .
D: TRBD1
DNA: TGTGCCAGCAGTTACCGGTCAGGGGGCCCTGAAGCTTTCTTT
CDR3: CASSYRSGGPEAFF

V: TRBV7-2
J: TRBJ2-5
size: .
D: .
DNA: TGTGCCAGCAGCTTGTTACTCCAAGAGACCCAGTACTTC
CDR3: CASSLLLQETQYF

V: TRBV20-1
J: TRBJ1-2
size: once
D: .
DNA: TGCAGTACGCCAGAGAACTATGGCTACACCTTC
CDR3: CSTPENYGYTF

V: TRBV4-3
J: TRBJ2-7
size: .
D: .
DNA: TGCGCCAGCAGTTTTGGACGGGCCGGATACGAGCAGTACTTC
CDR3: CASSFGRAGYEQYF

V: TRBV28
J: TRBJ1-4
size: .
D: .
DNA: TGTGCCAGTAGAGGGGCGGATCGTAATGAAAAACTGTTTTTT
CDR3: CASRGADRNEKLFF

V: TRBV30
J: TRBJ1-5
size: .
D: .
DNA: TGTGCCTGGAGTCCCCCCCGACAGTTAGATCAGCCCCAGCATTTT
CDR3: CAWSPPRQLDQPQHF

V: TRBV5-4
J: TRBJ1-3
size: .
D: TRBD1
DNA: TGTGCCAGCAGCTTTGAGAACAGGGGCAACACCATATATTTT
CDR3: CASSFENRGNTIYF

V: TRBV18
J: TRBJ1-5
size: .
D: .
DNA: TGTGCCAGCTCACCCCATAGCAATCAGCCCCAGCATTTT
CDR3: CASSPHSNQPQHF

V: TRBV28
J: TRBJ2-7
size: .
D: .
DNA: TGTGCCAGCAGTTTGGGTGGGGGCTCCTACGAGCAGTACTTC
CDR3: CASSLGGGSYEQYF

V: TRBV4-1
J: TRBJ1-2
size: .
D: .
DNA: TGCGCCAGCAGCCCAACCACAGTTGACGGTGGGGGCTACACCTTC
CDR3: CASSPTTVDGGGYTF

V: TRBV28
J: TRBJ2-7
size: .
D: .
DNA: TGTGCCAGCAGTTTATCCCTCAAGGGTGAGCAGTACTTC
CDR3: CASSLSLKGEQYF

V: TRBV11-1
J: TRBJ2-5
size: .
D: .
DNA: TGTGCCAGCAGCCAGGTACCCGGGGAGACCCAGTACTTC
CDR3: CASSQVPGETQYF